This T cell receptor beta chain was captured in a study of cytomegalovirus exposure and HLA in healthy donors (dated by TCRdb to about 2017). Some background on the complete study: An earlier analysis of several hundred of the donors reported roughly 300 Gb of sequence data and 95 million to 120 million unique TCR beta sequences obtained from roughly 170 million T cells. Using immunosequencing, the study profiled T cell repertoires from around 670 subjects and related those repertoires to cytomegalovirus serostatus. An early release covering 550 to 650 HLA-typed donors comprised 250 to 350 gigabases of sequencing data and 85 million to 100 million unique TCR sequences. Among a few hundred genotyped donors of the cohort, an average of about 240,000 unique TCR beta nucleotide sequences were sequenced per donor, roughly 20% of them non-productive. A later analysis re-examined previously published TCR beta repertoires from roughly 650 donors and added high-resolution HLA genotyping to investigate patterns of TCR occurrence. Both class I and class II loci were covered by HLA typing, at four-digit resolution. In addition to the first cohort of roughly 670 subjects, a separate validation cohort of approximately 130 different subjects was used. Donor age, sex, ethnicity and CMV serostatus were compiled together with the repertoire data. Rather than using new phenotypic data, the later analysis identified candidate immune exposures from TCR beta sequences and from how often those sequences occurred across donors. Typing coverage differed by locus: A, B, C, DRB1 and DQB1 were typed in roughly 629-640 donors, DQA1 in around 500, DPA1 in approximately 610, and DPB1 in approximately 450. A later genetic analysis took genome-wide SNP genotypes for about three fifths of the 666 donors and used that subset as a discovery cohort. Among the roughly 390 genotyped donors, approximately 76% belonged to the genetic ancestry cluster associated with self-reported Caucasian donors. To predict cytomegalovirus infection status, the study brought together high-throughput TCR immunosequencing, statistical association of individual TCRs with disease status, and machine learning. All discovery cohort repertoires had been generated using a single sequencing platform. The study aimed to test whether cataloging public T cell receptors could reveal signatures of past pathogen exposure. An earlier analysis of approximately 580 of the donors used high-throughput TCR beta sequencing to judge whether each TCR beta V gene segment behaved as functional or pseudogenic. Roughly five DR-DQ haplotypes were handled as single units for association and clustering, since linkage in the cohort was strong. General conclusions and limits of the study: According to a later genetic analysis, donors in an Asian-associated ancestry cluster had fewer N-insertions in productive TCRs than the roughly 700-donor mean. Several of the top co-occurrence clusters appeared to be linked to parvovirus B19, influenza, CMV and Epstein-Barr virus, according to a later analysis. When HLA alleles, especially DR and DQ, strongly co-occurred, TCR associations were difficult to assign to individual alleles. Sequencing depth was assumed to be roughly uniform across donors in the presence/absence analyses, though that assumption may not hold. Compared with equally common non-associated chains, HLA-associated TCR beta chains in a later analysis were more clonally expanded and had lower generation probabilities. According to a later analysis, most CMV-associated TCR beta chains appeared to be HLA-restricted, and the HLA associations seemed to be driven largely by CMV exposure. Linkage disequilibrium might explain the correlated functional status among segregating V segments, but an unknown experimental factor could not be ruled out. A later analysis found that TCR association rates varied across HLA loci, with DRB1 alleles showing the most associated TCRs and HLA-C alleles the fewest. A total of 150 to 200 TCR beta chains were listed by the study as associated with cytomegalovirus. A further reported finding was that TCR beta sequences accurately predicted the HLA-A and HLA-B alleles for most subjects in the first cohort. Specific HLA alleles were associated with 16,951 TCR beta sequences at a false discovery rate of 0.05 in a later analysis. A few of the identified cytomegalovirus-associated TCR beta chains were confirmed in vitro to be specific for cytomegalovirus antigens. A later genetic analysis associated a missense DCLRE1C variant with V-gene and J-gene trimming of TCR beta chains, and an independent cohort replicated the association. Most TCR sequences were observed very rarely across donors, whereas some public TCRs were present in many individuals. In both the original and validation cohorts, the classifier was reported to diagnose cytomegalovirus status with high specificity and sensitivity. A cluster of highly shared sequence variants was judged likely to represent a technical artifact of the sequencing pipeline. Because counts were too low, roughly 18 rarely observed V segments, including chromosome 9 orphons, were left out of the earlier analysis of about 500 of the donors. Because HLA typing was missing for some donors at each locus, association tests included only the typed subset. Only TCR beta chains were sequenced in this cohort, and the absence of alpha or paired-chain data limited detectable features. It was suggested by the authors that the approach could potentially be generalized to other disease states and immunological phenotypes. Broadly in line with IMGT annotations, most TCR beta V segments showed up in productive rearrangements about 87% or about 30% of the time in an earlier analysis of around 600 of the donors. For the cohort, immune exposure information was limited to CMV serostatus.

About this clone: Its specific antigen is unknown. It has no much larger one-base neighbor in the sample; base qualities were not kept.

The cohort consisted of 650 to 700 healthy bone marrow donors. Cohort members were all nominally healthy when sampled, although unrecorded immune exposures were likely present. The donor tested CMV seronegative, placing the donor among the 300 to 450 seronegative members of the cohort. Every donor gave a peripheral blood sample, and the peripheral blood mononuclear cells from that sample were used for TCR beta sequencing. Genomic DNA extraction from the blood cell samples was performed with the Qiagen DNeasy Blood Extraction Kit. Library preparation used the immunoSEQ multiplex PCR assay. For the multiplex PCR, a mixture combining 60 forward primers for TCR Vbeta segments and 13 reverse primers for TCR Jbeta segments was used. A multiplex PCR assay on genomic DNA amplified the CDR3 region of rearranged TCR beta genes. On the Illumina HiSeq System, the amplified TCR beta libraries were sequenced as 87-base-pair reads. Processing in the source paper ran as follows. A later analysis tallied 75 million to 95 million unique TCR beta chains across the 666 repertoires, and some 10 million of those chains were shared by two or more donors. Raw reads were error-corrected and collapsed into unique sequences by a nearest-neighbor algorithm in which closely related sequences were merged to remove PCR and sequencing errors. To assign V, D and J gene segments, CDR3 sequences were aligned to IMGT reference sequences. Each retained sequence needed at least a six-nucleotide match to both a V gene segment and a J gene segment. Rearrangements were classified as productive when the CDR3 lacked stop codons and remained in frame with V and J, and all other rearrangements were classified as non-productive. CDR3 was defined by IMGT convention, running from the second conserved V-encoded cysteine to the conserved J-encoded phenylalanine. Sequences without an unambiguous match to a single V gene segment were excluded from the earlier analysis of about 600 of the donors. An earlier analysis of almost 600 of the donors classified V segments as functional when productive rearrangements were above 56.7% and as segregating when the standard deviation between donors was above 5%. To diagnose cytomegalovirus status from the catalog of TCR beta chain sequences, a statistical classification framework was built. In a later analysis, TCR nucleotide sequences were compared against IMGT/GENE-DB human TR gene sequences so that V and J genes could be assigned. Using the TCRdist pipeline, a later analysis assigned CDR3 sequences along with most-parsimonious VDJ recombination scenarios. A later analysis defined each TCR beta chain by its CDR3 amino acid sequence plus V-gene family, and excluded reads lacking a unique V-gene family. As a way to deal with suspected cross-contamination and a sequencing artifact, a later analysis dropped under 600 nucleotide sequences that were highly shared and had low generation probability. For each public chain, a later analysis derived a clonal expansion index from normalized ranks of inferred template counts within each repertoire. A later analysis computed generation probabilities with a VDJ recombination model fitted to out-of-frame rearrangements, and checked the results against IGoR. Hypergeometric tests were used in a later analysis to score TCR-TCR, TCR-HLA and TCR-CMV co-occurrence, with a repertoire-size bias correction applied to the TCR pairs. A later analysis estimated false discovery rates by permuting HLA or CMV assignments 20 times. In a later analysis, co-occurring TCRs were grouped with DBSCAN, and TCRdist sequence similarity was added when clustering was performed within HLA-allele-positive subsets. For co-occurrence clustering, repertoires with fewer than 30,000 or more than 120,000 public chains were excluded, along with five repertoires with anomalous nucleotide sharing. TCRdb obtained this table from immuneACCESS and retained in-frame rearrangements with V and J assigned. These tables miss some clones; where compared with another copy, unresolved V genes account for less than half of the shortfall, and the remainder is unexplained. The DNA was the basis for D and trimming; V, J and clone size are from that table. A total of under 200,000 clones appear in this sample, approximately 84% of them only once. The biggest ten clones account for around 0.27% of the sample.

This TCR was recovered from a boy aged 5-17 years in good health and CMV-seronegative. The sample comprised PBMCs.

Here the CDR3 is given as CAIRGGTSGRAGEQFF. The DNA sequence is as follows: TGTGCCATCAGGGGAGGAACTAGCGGGAGGGCGGGAGAGCAGTTCTTC. The chain was built from TRBV10-3 and TRBJ2-1, and TRBD2 matches 13 of the central bases. CDR1 is given as ENHRY and CDR2 as SYGVKD, both from the germline V gene. Relative to germline, V is missing 6 bases and J is missing 10 bases, with 12 bases of the junction outside any gene match. The CDR3, from cysteine to phenylalanine, totals 16 residues. The entry retains the CDR3 DNA only, 48 bases that are in frame from base 1.